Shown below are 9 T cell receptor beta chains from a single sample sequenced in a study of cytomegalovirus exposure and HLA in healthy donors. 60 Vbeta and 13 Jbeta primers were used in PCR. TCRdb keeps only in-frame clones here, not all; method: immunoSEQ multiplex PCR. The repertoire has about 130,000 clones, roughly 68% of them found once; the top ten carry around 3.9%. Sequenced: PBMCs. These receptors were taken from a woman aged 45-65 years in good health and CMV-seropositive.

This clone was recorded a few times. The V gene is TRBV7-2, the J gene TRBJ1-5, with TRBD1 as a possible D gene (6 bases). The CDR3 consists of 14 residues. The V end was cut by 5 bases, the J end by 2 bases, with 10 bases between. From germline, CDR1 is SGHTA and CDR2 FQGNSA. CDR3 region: CASSARGGNQPQHF. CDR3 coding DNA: TGTGCCAGCAGCGCCAGGGGCGGCAATCAGCCCCAGCATTTT.

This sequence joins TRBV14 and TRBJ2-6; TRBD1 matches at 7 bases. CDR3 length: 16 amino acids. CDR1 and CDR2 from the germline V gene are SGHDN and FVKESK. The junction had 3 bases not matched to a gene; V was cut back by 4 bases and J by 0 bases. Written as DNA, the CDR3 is TGTGCCAGCAGCCGACAGGGAACCTCTGGGGCCAACGTCCTGACTTTC. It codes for CASSRQGTSGANVLTF.

This chain's CDR3 is CASSQGIGGSANTGELFF. DNA of the CDR3: TGCGCCAGCAGCCAAGGTATAGGGGGTTCAGCGAACACCGGGGAGCTGTTTTTT. The rearrangement links TRBV4-3 to TRBJ2-2; possibly TRBD1 for D (6 bases). Trimming took 1 base from V and 0 from J, leaving 15 bases between them. The CDR3 sequence is 18 residues long. Germline CDR1 reads LGHNA; CDR2 reads YSLEER.

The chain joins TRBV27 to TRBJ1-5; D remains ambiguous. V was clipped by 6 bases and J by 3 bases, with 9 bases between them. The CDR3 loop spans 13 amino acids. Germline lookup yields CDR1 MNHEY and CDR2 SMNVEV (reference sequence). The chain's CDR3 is CASSGSFNQPQHF. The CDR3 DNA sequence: TGTGCCAGCAGCGGGTCTTTCAATCAGCCCCAGCATTTT.

CDR3 amino acids: CASSPAGGYEQYF. The CDR3, as DNA: TGCGCCAGCAGCCCAGCGGGGGGATACGAGCAGTACTTC. The chain employs TRBV4-1 and TRBJ2-7, with TRBD2 matching over 9 bases. The CDR3 totals 13 residues. CDR1 and CDR2 (germline): MGHRA, YSYEKL. The V segment lost 4 bases and the J segment 4 bases; nucleotides outside the gene matches: 2.

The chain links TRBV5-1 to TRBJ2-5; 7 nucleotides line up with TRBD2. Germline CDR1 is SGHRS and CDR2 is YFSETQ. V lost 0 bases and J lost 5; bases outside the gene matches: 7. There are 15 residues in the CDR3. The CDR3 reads CASSLATSEAETQYF. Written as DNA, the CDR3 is TGCGCCAGCAGCTTGGCAACTAGCGAGGCTGAGACCCAGTACTTC.

DNA for the CDR3: TGTGCCAGCAGGTCGATGACAGGGGGCTCTGGGGCCAACGTCCTGACTTTC. Its protein is CASRSMTGGSGANVLTF. The V gene is TRBV28, the J gene TRBJ2-6, with TRBD1 matching over 9 bases. V trimming: 6 bases; J trimming: 0 bases; junction bases outside the gene matches: 6. CDR1 MDHEN and CDR2 SYDVKM come from the germline V gene. This CDR3 has 17 amino acids.

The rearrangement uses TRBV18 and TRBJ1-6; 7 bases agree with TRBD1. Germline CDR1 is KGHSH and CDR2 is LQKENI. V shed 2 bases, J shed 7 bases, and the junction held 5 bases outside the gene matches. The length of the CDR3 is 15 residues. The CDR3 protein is CASSPRGLENSPLHF. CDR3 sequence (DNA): TGTGCCAGCTCACCAAGGGGGCTGGAAAATTCACCCCTCCACTTT.

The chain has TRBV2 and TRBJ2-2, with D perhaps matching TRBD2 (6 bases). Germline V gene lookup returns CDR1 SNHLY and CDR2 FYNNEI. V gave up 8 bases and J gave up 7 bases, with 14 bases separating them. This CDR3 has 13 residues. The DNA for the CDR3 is TGTGCCAGCCTACTAGCTCCTTACGGGGAGCTGTTTTTT. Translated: CASLLAPYGELFF.